This T cell receptor beta chain was identified in a study of CD8 T cells in Susac syndrome (dated by TCRdb to the late 2010s). About the investigation overall: Repertoire sequencing was used to test whether CD8+ T cell activation and differentiation in Susac syndrome was antigen driven.

Of note for this clonotype: The specificity of this receptor is unknown. No base-level quality is on record; no much larger clone is a single base apart.

The V and J ends are trimmed by 6 bases and 0 bases, leaving 14 bases between them. From the germline V gene, CDR1 is SNHLY and CDR2 is FYNNEI. The CDR3 has 15 amino acids, counting the end cysteine and phenylalanine. The entry retains the CDR3 DNA only, 45 bases that are in frame from base 1. RNA was extracted using the RNeasy kit, and about 0.45 to 1 microgram was reverse transcribed with random hexamers. TCR beta CDR3 regions were amplified with the immunoSEQ multiplex PCR assay covering 54 Vbeta and 13 Jbeta segments. PCR amplification bias was corrected by using a synthetic template baseline for primer optimization and computational correction. The authors processed their data as follows. Only productive sequences were kept, with reads annotated to V, D and J genes according to IMGT and analyzed in immunoSEQ Analyzer. Clonality was computed as one minus Shannon entropy normalized by log2 of the number of productive unique sequences. For each patient and control, public and private clones were evaluated among the 100 most prevalent clones. A clone was defined as Susac-specific if it was absent from the healthy and MS cohorts, from 1052 published viral clones and from other ImmuneACCESS disease sequences. TCRdb itself trimmed the public reads at Q25 with fastp, ran MiXCR and retained productive beta chains. Every distinct CDR3 protein forms one entry, paired with its most common genes and DNA. The V and J calls, along with clone size, are taken from TCRdb and not from the paper's own processing. The table for this sample lists approximately 70,000 distinct CDR3 sequences; under 96% of them were counted only once. The ten most abundant clones make up 0.11% of the sample.

Peripheral blood CD8+ and CD4+ T cells from healthy donors, Susac syndrome patients and multiple sclerosis patients were profiled using high-throughput TCR beta sequencing. Multiple sclerosis controls were treatment-naive patients with stable or active relapsing-remitting disease fulfilling revised McDonald criteria. Bulk CD8+ and CD4+ T cells were purified by magnetic negative isolation, whereas CD8+ TEMRA cells were enriched by FACS. Blood was drawn into EDTA tubes, processed within 24 hours, and PBMCs were isolated by density gradient centrifugation. PBMCs intended for TCR sequencing were cryopreserved in liquid nitrogen and thawed later in a water bath at 37 degrees C. The sorted or isolated CD4+, CD8+ and CD8+ TEMRA cells reached a purity of at least 90%. What the work shows at the level of the full study, not this receptor alone: The number of individuals in the TCR sequencing and HLA analysis was recognized as being relatively small.

The chain was built from TRBV2 and TRBJ1-2; possibly the D gene is TRBD1, per 5 matching bases. The sample consisted of CD4+ T cells from PBMCs. The sequence came from a human donor with multiple sclerosis. The CDR3 reads CASRPYLGANYGYTF. The DNA sequence is as follows: TGTGCCAGCAGACCATACCTAGGGGCTAACTATGGCTACACCTTC.